The 14 T cell receptor beta chains reported below all come from one sample, sequenced in a study of T cell repertoires in cytomegalovirus infection. Each CDR3 protein gets one entry after TCRdb re-called the reads with MiXCR. The sample gives fewer than 250,000 distinct CDR3 sequences, approximately 13% of which show up once; 1.6% is in the top ten. Sequencing was performed on PBMCs. The source is a human donor in good health (CMV status not recorded). Some clones in this sample may be carry-over from other donors' samples.

This clonotype was counted at least ten times. V is TRBV7-2 and J is TRBJ1-3, with no clear D. CDR1 and CDR2 from the germline V gene are SGHTA and FQGNSA. The length of the CDR3 is 15 residues. With 1 base removed from V and 3 bases from J, the gap between germline ends came to 10 bases. CDR3 loop: CASSLEMNNGNTIYF. In nucleotides, the CDR3 is TGTGCCAGCAGCTTAGAGATGAATAATGGAAACACCATATATTTT.

Comment on this clonotype: It may be a read error: a sequence one base away is much more abundant. This chain connects TRBV20-1 to TRBJ1-2; tentatively, D is TRBD1 (6 bases). The germline CDR1 and CDR2 sequences are DFQATT and SNEGSKA (reference sequence). V gave up 1 base and J gave up 0 bases, with 15 bases separating them. CDR3 length: 16 amino acids. This CDR3 is CSARVLGGGANYGYTF. DNA for the CDR3: TGCAGTGCTAGAGTTCTAGGGGGGGGAGCTAACTATGGCTACACCTTC.

There are a few counts of this clonotype. The rearrangement uses TRBV19 and TRBJ1-5, with D perhaps matching TRBD1 (6 bases). Germline V CDR1 and CDR2: LNHDA, SQIVND (reference sequence). Trimming left V 5 bases short and J 3 bases short, with 14 bases between. The CDR3 is 15 residues long. The CDR3 DNA follows: TGTGCCAGTAGTCCGCAGGGGACGGACAATCAGCCCCAGCATTTT. Residues: CASSPQGTDNQPQHF.

This clonotype has more than one count but fewer than ten. V gene TRBV20-1 combines with J gene TRBJ2-7; D may be TRBD1 (6 bases). Per germline, CDR1 DFQATT and CDR2 SNEGSKA (reference sequence). Trimming removed 3 bases at V and 9 bases at J, with 15 bases between. CDR3 size: 12 residues. In nucleotides, the CDR3 is TGCAGTGCTAGGTATGATGGGGGCCTGCAGTACTTC. Encoded protein: CSARYDGGLQYF.

This CDR3 reads CASSLADRDTGELFF. The CDR3 nucleotides are TGTGCCAGCAGCTTGGCCGACAGGGACACCGGGGAGCTGTTTTTT. The chain is built from TRBV5-4 and TRBJ2-2; TRBD1 agrees at 7 bases. The CDR3 is made up of 15 amino acids. Trimming removed 0 bases from V and 3 bases from J; junction bases left unmatched: 2. Germline assignment: CDR1 SGHNT and CDR2 YYREEE (reference sequence). The variable domain in full, completed from reference TRBV5-4 and TRBJ2-2, reads ETGVTQSPTHLIKTRGQQVTLRCSSQSGHNTVSWYQQALGQGPQFIFQYYREEENGRGNFPPRFSGLQFPNYSSELNVNALELDDSALYLCASSLADRDTGELFFGEGSRLTVL.

This clonotype showed up many times. This sequence joins TRBV7-2 and TRBJ2-7; tentative D call: TRBD1 (6 bases). The ends were cut back, 2 bases at V and 0 bases at J, with 8 bases in the middle. The CDR3 contains 14 residues. Germline values: CDR1 SGHTA, CDR2 FQGNSA. As DNA, the CDR3 is TGTGCCAGCAGCTTAAACAGGGACTCCTACGAGCAGTACTTC. Translated: CASSLNRDSYEQYF.

This clonotype was seen at least ten times. This chain connects TRBV7-6 to TRBJ2-3; D possibly matches TRBD1 or TRBD2 (5 bases each). The V gene lost 4 bases and the J gene lost 1 base, with 18 bases spanning the gap. Germline assignment: CDR1 SGHVS and CDR2 FNYEAQ. This CDR3 comprises 17 residues. CDR3 loop: CASSSSDGGWGTDTQYF. The CDR3 nucleotides are TGTGCCAGCAGCTCCTCTGATGGGGGATGGGGCACAGATACGCAGTATTTT. Variable domain in full (rest from reference TRBV7-6 and TRBJ2-3): GAGVSQSPRYKVTKRGQDVALRCDPISGHVSLYWYRQALGQGPEFLTYFNYEAQQDKSGLPNDRFSAERPEGSISTLTIQRTEQRDSAMYRCASSSSDGGWGTDTQYFGPGTRLTVL.

The chain couples TRBV23-1 to TRBJ1-6, with D unresolved. TRBV23-1 is given ORF status, its function remaining uncertain. V was trimmed by 1 base and J by 7 bases, leaving 11 bases between them. The CDR3 contains 15 residues. CDR3 nucleotide sequence: TGCGCCAGCAGTCAATTGAGGCTTCCGAATTCACCCCTCCACTTT. Encoded protein: CASSQLRLPNSPLHF.

This clonotype was detected ten times or more. The chain combines TRBV7-2 with TRBJ2-5, with a tentative D call TRBD2 (5 bases). CDR3 length: 15 residues. The V gene lost 5 bases and the J gene lost 5 bases, with 18 bases spanning the gap. The germline gives CDR1 SGHTA, CDR2 FQGNSA. Here the CDR3 DNA reads TGTGCCAGCAGCCCTCGGGGTTCGCGGGCGGAGACCCAGTACTTC. Its protein product is CASSPRGSRAETQYF.

The genes are TRBV10-3 and TRBJ2-3; possibly TRBD1 or TRBD2 for D (6 bases each). Germline V gene sequence: CDR1 ENHRY, CDR2 SYGVKD. V was pared by 2 bases and J by 1 base, with 10 bases between. The CDR3 spans 15 residues. The CDR3 DNA is TGTGCCATCAGTGAGAACAGGGAGGGCACAGATACGCAGTATTTT. It translates to CAISENREGTDTQYF.

This clonotype has a count of ten or more. The gene calls are TRBV19 and TRBJ1-1; possibly TRBD1 for D (5 bases). Trimming shortened V by 8 bases and J by 4 bases, and 17 bases separated the two germline ends. Germline V gene data show CDR1 as LNHDA and CDR2 as SQIVND (reference sequence). The CDR3 length is 14 residues. The CDR3 bases are TGTGCCAGTTACTCACGGGGCGTTCCCACTGAAGCTTTCTTT. Translation gives CASYSRGVPTEAFF.

This clonotype has a count of ten or more. V usage is TRBV7-2 and J usage is TRBJ1-2, with D hard to call. The CDR3 extends over 14 amino acids. Germline CDR1 reads SGHTA; CDR2 reads FQGNSA. V lost 1 base and J 8 bases, leaving 14 bases between the germline ends. CDR3 amino acids: CASSLVELAGGYTF. In nucleotides, the CDR3 is TGTGCCAGCAGCTTAGTTGAGTTGGCGGGGGGCTACACCTTC.

This clonotype was picked up many times. The V call is TRBV5-6, the J call TRBJ2-1, with D maybe TRBD2 (5 bases). The CDR3 spans 13 residues. V was shortened by 6 bases and J by 9 bases, with 16 bases between the two germline ends. CDR1 SGHDT and CDR2 YYEEEE come from the germline V gene. This CDR3 is CASIKLVSREQFF. The CDR3 nucleotides read TGTGCCAGCATTAAACTAGTTTCGCGTGAGCAGTTCTTC.

The chain couples TRBV19 to TRBJ1-4; D call uncertain. CDR1 and CDR2 (germline): LNHDA, SQIVND (reference sequence). The CDR3 spans 15 residues. Trimming left V 0 bases short and J 7 bases short, with 12 bases between. This chain's CDR3 is CASSIEASSAEKLFF. As DNA, the CDR3 is TGTGCCAGTAGTATAGAAGCGTCCAGCGCTGAAAAACTGTTTTTT.